This T cell receptor beta chain was captured by sequencing in a study of PD-L1 blockade in urothelial cancer. Looking at the study overall: Males with urothelial cancer arising in the bladder constituted most of the 29 patients. Chemotherapy regimens numbering 0 to 3 had been given to patients. Study outcomes and limitations: Larger 3-week expansion of tumor-associated blood clones was seen in durable-benefit patients.

A note on this clone: Antigen unknown.

Germline CDR1 is LNHDA and CDR2 is SQIVND (reference sequence). The CDR3 is 12 residues long. Trimming at V came to 8 bases and at J to 3 bases, leaving 2 bases not matched to a gene. Time point specified: peripheral blood 6 weeks after treatment start. Patients had urothelial carcinoma that was locally advanced or metastatic. Clones were read by immunoSEQ multiplex PCR, and TCRdb kept only the in-frame ones, dropping some. The sample contains more than 60,000 clones, more than 70% of which appear only once. The starting material was PBMCs, obtained around atezolizumab (anti-PD-L1) treatment. This sequence originates from a man aged 55 to 70 with urothelial cancer. The rearrangement links TRBV19 to TRBJ2-3, with TRBD2 matching over 7 bases. CDR3 in amino acids: CASAGGTDTQYF. As DNA, the CDR3 is TGTGCCAGTGCCGGGGGGACAGATACGCAGTATTTT.